This TCR beta chain was identified in a study of blood T cell repertoires in COVID-19. Study context: Nucleic acid was either cDNA or gDNA, and it came from T cells, B-cell-depleted T cells, or PBMCs.

The method was immunoSEQ multiplex PCR; TCRdb's version includes in-frame clones alone and lacks a portion of them. The table records fewer than 250,000 clones, roughly nine tenths of them present only once. The CDR3 extends over 15 amino acids. J gave up 8 bases and V 3 bases, and 10 bases lay outside the gene matches. Germline lookup yields CDR1 SGDLS and CDR2 YYNGEE. This chain uses TRBV9 with TRBJ2-1, with 8 bases matching TRBD2. The sample taken for sequencing was peripheral blood. The TCR sequence derives from a man aged 40-49 years with acute or convalescent COVID-19. Written as DNA, the CDR3 is TGTGCCAGCAGCGCCCCGGGACTAGGGAGGCATGAGCAGTTCTTC. This gives the protein CASSAPGLGRHEQFF.